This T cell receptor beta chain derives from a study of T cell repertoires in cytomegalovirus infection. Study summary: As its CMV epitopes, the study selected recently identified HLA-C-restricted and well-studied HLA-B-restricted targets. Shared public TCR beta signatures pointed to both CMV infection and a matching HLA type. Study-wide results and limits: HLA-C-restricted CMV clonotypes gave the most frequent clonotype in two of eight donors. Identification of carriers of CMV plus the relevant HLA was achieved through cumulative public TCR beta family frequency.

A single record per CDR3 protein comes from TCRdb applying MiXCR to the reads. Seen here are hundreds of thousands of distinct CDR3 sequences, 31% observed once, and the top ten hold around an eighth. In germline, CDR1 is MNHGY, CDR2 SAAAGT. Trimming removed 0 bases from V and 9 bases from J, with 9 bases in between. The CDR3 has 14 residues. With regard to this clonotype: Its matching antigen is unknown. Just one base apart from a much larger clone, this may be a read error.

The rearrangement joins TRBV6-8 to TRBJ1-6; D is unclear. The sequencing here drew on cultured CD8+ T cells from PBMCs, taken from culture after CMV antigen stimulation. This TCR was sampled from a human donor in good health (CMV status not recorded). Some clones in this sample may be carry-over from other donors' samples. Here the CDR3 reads CASSYSIDFSPLHF. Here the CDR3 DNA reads TGTGCCAGCAGTTACTCGATCGACTTTTCACCCCTCCACTTT.